A selection of T cell receptor beta chains follows, all from one sample in a study of OX40 agonist ivuxolimab in advanced cancers. TCRdb's copy holds only in-frame clones and misses some; the assay was immunoSEQ multiplex PCR. The data contain more than 70,000 clones, 80% to 90% of them singletons. The sample was CD4+ or CD8+ T cells sorted from blood, taken in a trial of the OX40 agonist ivuxolimab. The receptors were gathered from an adult with an advanced solid tumor such as melanoma, head and neck, liver or kidney cancer. The CDR3 runs from the conserved cysteine through the conserved F or W.

j_call: TRBJ2-5
v_call: TRBV5-1
cdr3_length: 15
cdr3_aa: CASSFGSGVEETQYF

j_call: TRBJ2-6
v_call: TRBV9
cdr3_length: 18
cdr3_aa: CASSGGQNFKSGANVLTF

j_call: TRBJ1-5
v_call: TRBV5-6
cdr3_length: 15
cdr3_aa: CASSLMRLRNQPQHF

j_call: TRBJ1-3
v_call: TRBV5-1
cdr3_length: 15
cdr3_aa: CASSLDPYSGNTIYF

j_call: TRBJ1-1
v_call: TRBV5-1
cdr3_length: 13
cdr3_aa: CASSMGQNTEAFF

j_call: TRBJ2-3
v_call: TRBV5-1
cdr3_length: 18
cdr3_aa: CASSPRLAGVGFPDTQYF

j_call: TRBJ2-7
v_call: TRBV29-1
cdr3_length: 13
cdr3_aa: CSVEGRNSYEQYF

j_call: TRBJ2-3
v_call: TRBV7-2
cdr3_length: 13
cdr3_aa: CASSLRQGNTQYF

j_call: TRBJ1-5
v_call: TRBV5-4
cdr3_length: 15
cdr3_aa: CASSFWGRGNQPQHF

j_call: TRBJ1-5
v_call: TRBV27
cdr3_length: 14
cdr3_aa: CASSFWGLGQPQHF

j_call: TRBJ2-1
v_call: TRBV5-1
cdr3_length: 12
cdr3_aa: CASFLGYNEQFF

j_call: TRBJ2-5
v_call: TRBV5-4
cdr3_length: 15
cdr3_aa: CASSLATGGRETQYF

j_call: TRBJ2-2
v_call: TRBV6-1
cdr3_length: 16
cdr3_aa: CASSGTRQGNTGELFF

j_call: TRBJ2-2
v_call: TRBV30
cdr3_length: 19
cdr3_aa: CAWSALIGLAGGNTGELFF

j_call: TRBJ1-1
v_call: TRBV5-1
cdr3_length: 15
cdr3_aa: CASSPQGQGNTEAFF

j_call: TRBJ1-5
v_call: TRBV6-1
cdr3_length: 13
cdr3_aa: CASSEQGGQPQHF

j_call: TRBJ2-3
v_call: TRBV18
cdr3_length: 12
cdr3_aa: CASSLPGDTQYF

j_call: TRBJ2-2
v_call: TRBV10-3
cdr3_length: 14
cdr3_aa: CAINPRTDTGELFF

j_call: TRBJ2-1
v_call: TRBV18
cdr3_length: 16
cdr3_aa: CASSPAGLAGEDEQFF

j_call: TRBJ2-5
v_call: TRBV18
cdr3_length: 16
cdr3_aa: CASSPGGSGYQETQYF

j_call: TRBJ1-6
v_call: TRBV6-5
cdr3_length: 13
cdr3_aa: CASSLQYNSPLHF

j_call: TRBJ2-7
v_call: TRBV19
cdr3_length: 15
cdr3_aa: CASSIVLAGIYEQYF

j_call: TRBJ2-7
v_call: TRBV9
cdr3_length: 15
cdr3_aa: CASILPGGSNHEQYF

j_call: TRBJ1-3
v_call: TRBV5-6
cdr3_length: 13
cdr3_aa: CASSLTAGNTIYF

j_call: TRBJ2-2
v_call: TRBV11-2
cdr3_length: 15
cdr3_aa: CASSRVRGDTGELFF

j_call: TRBJ2-7
v_call: TRBV4-3
cdr3_length: 15
cdr3_aa: CASSPSGARGYEQYF

j_call: TRBJ1-4
v_call: TRBV10-3
cdr3_length: 15
cdr3_aa: CAIRDTGKFNEKLFF

j_call: TRBJ1-1
v_call: TRBV21-1
cdr3_length: 15
cdr3_aa: CASSPQGEGNTEAFF

j_call: TRBJ1-6
v_call: TRBV27
cdr3_length: 16
cdr3_aa: CASSLRGFAGYSPLHF

j_call: TRBJ2-7
v_call: TRBV30
cdr3_length: 12
cdr3_aa: CAGRGPEYEQYF

j_call: TRBJ1-6
v_call: TRBV7-8
cdr3_length: 16
cdr3_aa: CASSLDRAGLGSPLHF

j_call: TRBJ2-7
v_call: TRBV5-6
cdr3_length: 12
cdr3_aa: CASSWGSGEQYF

j_call: TRBJ2-3
v_call: TRBV5-6
cdr3_length: 11
cdr3_aa: CASGFRDTQYF

j_call: TRBJ2-2
v_call: TRBV28
cdr3_length: 16
cdr3_aa: CASSLQGLAGTGELFF

j_call: TRBJ1-1
v_call: TRBV13
cdr3_length: 16
cdr3_aa: CAATPSTTGLHTEAFF

j_call: TRBJ2-7
v_call: TRBV5-1
cdr3_length: 15
cdr3_aa: CASSPQGAHAYEQYF

j_call: TRBJ2-6
v_call: TRBV5-5
cdr3_length: 18
cdr3_aa: CASSRRGAFSSGANVLTF

j_call: TRBJ2-7
v_call: TRBV5-1
cdr3_length: 13
cdr3_aa: CASSLWVTYEQYF

j_call: TRBJ1-1
v_call: TRBV30
cdr3_length: 10
cdr3_aa: CAHMNTEAFF

j_call: TRBJ2-2
v_call: TRBV29-1
cdr3_length: 15
cdr3_aa: CSAGRGAGGTGELFF

j_call: TRBJ1-1
v_call: TRBV4-1
cdr3_length: 17
cdr3_aa: CASSQDVGGTMGTEAFF

j_call: TRBJ1-1
v_call: TRBV5-8
cdr3_length: 15
cdr3_aa: CASSLAGSFGTEAFF

j_call: TRBJ2-1
v_call: TRBV11-2
cdr3_length: 16
cdr3_aa: CASSTIAGGRANEQFF

j_call: TRBJ2-6
v_call: TRBV5-5
cdr3_length: 17
cdr3_aa: CASSLGTGWSGANVLTF

j_call: TRBJ2-2
v_call: TRBV9
cdr3_length: 15
cdr3_aa: CASGSPRPNTGELFF

j_call: TRBJ2-1
v_call: TRBV30
cdr3_length: 15
cdr3_aa: CACFLPREARNEQFF

j_call: TRBJ2-3
v_call: TRBV29-1
cdr3_length: 13
cdr3_aa: CSVVQWSTDTQYF